This TCR beta chain derives from a study of T cells in Graves' hyperthyroidism and ophthalmopathy. Study information: Upon initial diagnosis and before any treatment, peripheral blood was collected. Overall study findings and caveats: Most thyroid clonotypes with frequency above 0.001 were detected in blood.

Of note for this clonotype: Its antigen is undetermined.

Template material for amplifying TCR beta CDR3 regions consisted of RNA transcripts. The TCR CDR3 first-round RT-PCR relied on the HTBI primer set. TCRdb re-called the multiplex PCR reads through MiXCR, storing one row per CDR3 protein. The sample includes about 210,000 distinct CDR3 sequences, 17% seen only once; the top ten take roughly 50%. Exclusion of patients followed from uncontrolled infection, other autoimmune disease, pregnancy or lactation. Trimming took 6 bases from V and 3 from J; bases not matched to a gene: 7. Germline V lookup: CDR1 MNHEY, CDR2 SVGEGT. CDR3 length equals 15 residues. The chain carries TRBV6-2 or TRBV6-3 and TRBJ2-5; 10 nucleotides agree with TRBD2. The clonotype was recovered from a man aged 45-60 years with Graves' hyperthyroidism. The material sequenced was blood. The CDR3: CASSPTSGYEETQYF. CDR3 coding DNA: TGTGCCAGCAGCCCGACTAGCGGGTATGAAGAGACCCAGTACTTC.